These 13 T cell receptor beta chains originate from one sample sequenced in a study of T cell changes during pregnancy in multiple sclerosis. Using immunoSEQ multiplex PCR, the repertoire was profiled, and TCRdb retains in-frame clones only, with some absent. Found here are tens of thousands of clones, around 93% of them singletons; the top ten hold about 0.9%. Sample: peripheral blood, taken in the first trimester of pregnancy. These receptors were obtained from a female donor with multiple sclerosis, enrolled in a pregnancy study.

Here the CDR3 DNA reads TGCGCCAGCAGCCAAGATCCTAGGAACACAGATACGCAGTATTTT. Translated, it gives CASSQDPRNTDTQYF. This chain connects TRBV4-3 to TRBJ2-3; D not certain. The CDR3 has 15 amino acids. CDR1 is LGHNA, CDR2 YSLEER, per germline. Deletions cut 0 bases from V and 2 bases from J, with 9 bases between.

In DNA, the CDR3 is TGTGCCAGCAGCTTACTAGTAGCCCCCGGGGAGCTGTTTTTT. This gives the protein CASSLLVAPGELFF. This chain links TRBV7-6 with TRBJ2-2, with D uncertain. The CDR3 runs 14 residues. Germline-derived CDR1 and CDR2 are SGHVS and FNYEAQ. Between the trimmed V and J ends, which lost 2 bases and 6 bases, there was a span of 10 bases.

The chain links TRBV14 to TRBJ2-7; 7 bases map to TRBD1. The CDR3 contains 15 residues. Germline trimming cut 4 bases from V and 1 base from J; bases unmatched to any gene: 7. Germline V gene sequence: CDR1 SGHDN, CDR2 FVKESK. For the CDR3, the DNA is TGTGCCAGCAGCCCACAGGGGATCAGGTCCTACGAGCAGTACTTC. This translates into CASSPQGIRSYEQYF. Together with reference TRBV14 and TRBJ2-7, the CDR3 gives the full variable domain: EAGVTQFPSHSVIEKGQTVTLRCDPISGHDNLYWYRRVMGKEIKFLLHFVKESKQDESGMPNNRFLAERTGGTYSTLKVQPAELEDSGVYFCASSPQGIRSYEQYFGPGTRLTVT.

The rearrangement uses TRBV14 and TRBJ2-1; 7 bases are a match to TRBD1. From germline, CDR1 is SGHDN and CDR2 FVKESK. V shed 4 bases and J 6 bases; nucleotides not matched to a gene: 6. The CDR3 spans 14 residues. The CDR3 region is CASSPQGYFNEQFF. The CDR3, as DNA: TGTGCCAGCAGCCCACAGGGGTACTTCAATGAGCAGTTCTTC. The full variable domain, rest sourced from reference TRBV14 and TRBJ2-1, is EAGVTQFPSHSVIEKGQTVTLRCDPISGHDNLYWYRRVMGKEIKFLLHFVKESKQDESGMPNNRFLAERTGGTYSTLKVQPAELEDSGVYFCASSPQGYFNEQFFGPGTRLTVL.

The CDR3 DNA sequence: TGTGCCATCAGTGATTTGGCTTCTGGAAACACCATATATTTT. Its translation is CAISDLASGNTIYF. The chain couples TRBV10-3 to TRBJ1-3, with D unresolved. The V end lost 3 bases, the J end lost 1 base, and 7 bases lay between the germline ends. The CDR3 sequence is 14 residues long. Germline lookup yields CDR1 ENHRY and CDR2 SYGVKD.

The CDR3 nucleotides are TGTGCCAGCAGTAGACAGGCCGACAAGCAGTACTTC. It codes for CASSRQADKQYF. The rearrangement uses TRBV6-5 and TRBJ2-5; D is perhaps TRBD1 (6 bases). This CDR3 region has 12 residues. From germline, CDR1 is MNHEY and CDR2 SVGAGI. The V and J ends lost 5 bases and 11 bases respectively, with 15 bases between them.

This clone was seen only once. This chain joins TRBV6-5 and TRBJ2-7; possible D gene TRBD2, 5 bases. CDR1 is MNHEY and CDR2 is SVGAGI in the germline V gene. Between the trimmed V and J ends, which lost 4 bases and 7 bases, there was a span of 11 bases. The length of the CDR3 is 12 residues. The CDR3 DNA sequence: TGTGCCAGCAGTTTTAGAGGAGGAGAGCAGTACTTC. Residues: CASSFRGGEQYF.

The genes are TRBV29-1 and TRBJ1-2; no firm D call. Per the germline V gene, CDR1 is SQVTM and CDR2 is ANQGSEA. CDR3 length: 13 amino acids. V lost 4 bases and J lost 5, with 14 bases in between. CDR3 in amino acids: CSVAEGMGYGYTF. In DNA form, the CDR3 reads TGCAGCGTTGCGGAGGGAATGGGTTATGGCTACACCTTC.

The CDR3 DNA reads as TGTGCCAGCTCACCGAAGGGGCGCGAGCAGTACTTC. Encoded protein: CASSPKGREQYF. V usage is TRBV18 and J usage is TRBJ2-7; possibly TRBD1 for D (5 bases). Trimming removed 3 bases at V and 6 bases at J, with 9 bases between. Germline lookup yields CDR1 KGHSH and CDR2 LQKENI. The CDR3 runs 12 residues.

The V call is TRBV29-1, the J call TRBJ2-3, with D hard to call. The CDR3 extends over 13 amino acids. V lost 2 bases, J lost 0 bases, and 6 bases lay in between. In germline, CDR1 is SQVTM, CDR2 ANQGSEA. The chain's CDR3 is CSVEPQSTDTQYF. CDR3 DNA: TGCAGCGTTGAACCCCAGAGCACAGATACGCAGTATTTT.

The rearrangement links TRBV5-4 to TRBJ1-1; D call uncertain. The CDR3 covers 11 residues. Germline-derived CDR1 and CDR2 are SGHNT and YYREEE (reference sequence). V lost 6 bases and J 6 bases, leaving 9 bases between the germline ends. CDR3 in DNA: TGTGCCAGCAACCCCTCGGCTGAAGCTTTCTTT. This sequence encodes CASNPSAEAFF.

The chain couples TRBV4-3 to TRBJ1-6; D remains ambiguous. Trimming left V 1 base short and J 10 bases short, with 5 bases between. The CDR3 is 12 amino acids. Germline CDR1 is LGHNA and CDR2 is YSLEER. CDR3 DNA sequence: TGCGCCAGCAGCCAAGGAGCCTCACCCCTCCACTTT. Amino acid sequence: CASSQGASPLHF.

The chain uses TRBV11-2 and TRBJ2-1, with 10 bases lining up with TRBD1. J lost 8 bases, V lost 5 bases, and 6 bases had no gene match. Germline V CDR1 and CDR2: SGHAT, FQNNGV. The CDR3 extends over 14 amino acids. CDR3: CASSEGQGRDEQFF. CDR3 DNA sequence: TGTGCCAGCAGCGAGGGACAGGGGCGCGATGAGCAGTTCTTC.